The next 23 T cell receptor beta chains were all read from a single sample in a study of breast tumors, draining lymph nodes, adjacent tissues. Breast cancer patients provided tissue from their axillary draining lymph nodes. TCRdb re-analysed the multiplex PCR reads in MiXCR, keeping a single row per CDR3 protein. The table shows about 110,000 distinct CDR3 sequences, with around 30% occurring only once. The source material was axillary lymph node tissue. The receptors were gathered from a female donor with breast cancer. Some clones in this sample may be carry-over from other donors' samples.

There are many counts of this clonotype. The chain employs TRBV29-1 and TRBJ2-3; 7 positions match TRBD1. The V segment lost 2 bases and the J segment 5 bases; nucleotides outside the gene matches: 4. This CDR3 region has 13 residues. Germline V gene data show CDR1 as SQVTM and CDR2 as ANQGSEA. CDR3 region: CSVEKAGGDTQYF. CDR3 DNA sequence: TGCAGCGTTGAAAAGGCAGGGGGAGATACGCAGTATTTT.

In regard to this clonotype: It may be a read error: a sequence one base away is much more abundant. This chain uses TRBV20-1 with TRBJ2-7; D gene ambiguous. Between the trimmed V and J ends, which lost 4 bases and 4 bases, there was a span of 20 bases. Germline loops: CDR1 DFQATT, CDR2 SNEGSKA (reference sequence). This CDR3 has 15 residues. The CDR3 DNA follows: TGCAGTGCTAAAGATGCGACACGAAACCCTTACGAGCAGTACTTC. This encodes CSAKDATRNPYEQYF.

This clonotype was counted many times. The chain combines TRBV20-1 with TRBJ1-1; 10 nucleotides line up with TRBD1. V lost 6 bases, J lost 4 bases, and 2 bases stayed unmatched. CDR3 length: 12 amino acids. Germline V gene data show CDR1 as DFQATT and CDR2 as SNEGSKA (reference sequence). CDR3 nucleotide sequence: TGCAGTGCACGGACAGGGGGCACTGAAGCTTTCTTT. Amino acid sequence: CSARTGGTEAFF.

The chain combines TRBV28 with TRBJ1-3; the D is unclear. This CDR3 region has 15 residues. V gave up 5 bases and J gave up 2 bases, with 13 bases separating them. CDR1 and CDR2 (germline): MDHEN, SYDVKM. CDR3 loop: CASSRLLWAGNTIYF. CDR3 coding DNA: TGTGCCAGCAGTCGCCTTCTGTGGGCTGGAAACACCATATATTTT.

This clonotype was counted many times. The chain carries TRBV7-9 and TRBJ1-1; D is possibly TRBD1 (5 bases). This CDR3 has 13 amino acids. The germline V gene encodes CDR1 SEHNR and CDR2 FQNEAQ (reference sequence). V gave up 1 base and J gave up 3 bases, with 6 bases separating them. The CDR3 DNA reads as TGTGCCAGCAGCTTAGAAGGGGACACTGAAGCTTTCTTT. This codes for CASSLEGDTEAFF.

This clonotype was observed many times. The chain carries TRBV6-5 and TRBJ1-6; D not resolved. The CDR3 loop spans 12 amino acids. Trimming pared 2 bases from V and 9 bases from J, leaving 5 bases between. From germline, CDR1 is MNHEY and CDR2 SVGAGI. In DNA form, the CDR3 reads TGTGCCAGCAGTTACGGGTTTTCACCCCTCCACTTT. Translating it yields CASSYGFSPLHF.

This clonotype was counted ten times or more. The chain is built from TRBV5-1 and TRBJ1-2, with D possibly matching TRBD1 (6 bases). The length of the CDR3 is 14 residues. Per germline, CDR1 SGHRS and CDR2 YFSETQ. The V end was cut by 4 bases, the J end by 4 bases, with 14 bases between. This chain's CDR3 is CASSDAQGLYGYTF. DNA of the CDR3: TGCGCCAGCAGCGATGCACAGGGTCTCTATGGCTACACCTTC.

This clonotype was picked up many times. The V gene is TRBV20-1, the J gene TRBJ2-3, with TRBD2 matching over 11 bases. Losses at the gene ends were 1 base for V and 4 bases for J; bases not matched to a gene: 7. The CDR3 extends over 16 amino acids. The germline CDR1 and CDR2 sequences are DFQATT and SNEGSKA (reference sequence). The CDR3 coding sequence is TGCAGTGCTAGAGTGGATAGCGGGGGGGCTCCAGATACGCAGTATTTT. Translated: CSARVDSGGAPDTQYF.

Only a few counts were recorded for this clonotype. With a much larger clone just one base away, this may be a read error. The CDR3 carries no conserved terminal phenylalanine or tryptophan, so it likely arises from a read error. The chain employs TRBV19 and TRBJ2-1; the match to TRBD2 covers 15 bases. Germline V gene lookup returns CDR1 LNHDA and CDR2 SQIVND (reference sequence). The length of the CDR3 is 16 residues. After removal of 5 bases from V and 4 bases from J, the junction contained 3 bases not matched to a gene. CDR3 protein: CASSRTSGGAYNEQFS. CDR3 DNA: TGTGCCAGTAGTCGGACTAGCGGGGGGGCTTACAATGAGCAGTTCTCC.

Regarding this clonotype: A much larger clone differs by one base, so this may be a read error. The chain couples TRBV7-2 to TRBJ1-2, with D tentatively TRBD1 (5 bases). There are 15 residues in the CDR3. Germline loops: CDR1 SGHTA, CDR2 FQGNSA. CDR3 DNA sequence: TGTGCCGGCAGCTTAGGGGACGGGGCGGACTATGGCTACCCCTTC. This sequence encodes CAGSLGDGADYGYPF.

This clonotype was counted many times. J is TRBJ1-2 and V is TRBV4-1; 8 bases are shared with TRBD1. The CDR3 has 13 residues. With 4 bases clipped from V and 7 bases from J, the junction kept 5 bases outside the gene matches. The germline CDR1 and CDR2 sequences are MGHRA and YSYEKL. CDR3 residues: CASSPRTGIGYTF. The CDR3, as DNA: TGCGCCAGCAGCCCAAGGACAGGGATTGGCTACACCTTC.

This clonotype came up a few times. This clone may be a read error of a much larger clone one base away. This chain joins TRBV5-6 and TRBJ1-2; D is unclear. The CDR3 is made up of 12 amino acids. V was shortened by 1 base and J by 7 bases, with 8 bases between the two germline ends. The germline CDR1 and CDR2 sequences are SGHDT and YYEEEE. The CDR3 coding sequence is TGTGCCAGCAGCTTGTCGGGATCTGGCTACACCTTC. This translates into CASSLSGSGYTF.

This chain uses TRBV7-3 with TRBJ2-1; 8 bases fit TRBD1. The V segment lost 4 bases and the J segment 6 bases; nucleotides outside the gene matches: 5. The germline CDR1 and CDR2 sequences are SGHTA and FQGTGA. CDR3 length: 14 residues. For the CDR3, the DNA is TGTGCCAGCAGCTCAGGGGGCGCAAGCAATGAGCAGTTCTTC. Protein: CASSSGGASNEQFF.

For this clonotype: A read error may be the cause here, since a much bigger clone is one base away. This sequence joins TRBV27 and TRBJ2-1; 10 bases agree with TRBD2. V was pared by 2 bases and J by 9 bases, with 10 bases of the junction left unmatched. Germline V CDR1 and CDR2: MNHEY, SMNVEV (reference sequence). The CDR3 is 16 amino acids. The DNA for the CDR3 is TGTGCCAGCAGTTTAAGGGCTAGCGGGAGCTTGGGTGAGCAGTTCTTC. Translating gives CASSLRASGSLGEQFF.

This clonotype was observed many times. DNA of the CDR3: TGTGCCAGCAGAGGACAGACCGGGGAGCTGTTTTTT. This codes for CASRGQTGELFF. V gene TRBV2 combines with J gene TRBJ2-2, with D tentatively TRBD1 (6 bases). Trimming removed 6 bases at V and 5 bases at J, with 7 bases between. Germline V gene lookup returns CDR1 SNHLY and CDR2 FYNNEI. The length of the CDR3 is 12 residues.

This clonotype was seen ten or more times. The chain uses TRBV6-1 and TRBJ1-5; maybe TRBD1 (5 bases). The V gene's germline CDR1 is MNHNS and CDR2 SASEGT. This CDR3 has 15 residues. Between the trimmed V and J ends, which lost 2 bases and 4 bases, there was a span of 12 bases. As DNA, the CDR3 is TGTGCCAGCAGTGAACTTCAAACAGGTAATCAGCCCCAGCATTTT. This sequence encodes CASSELQTGNQPQHF.

The CDR3 bases are TGTGCCAGCAGCTTAGGGGGCTACAGCACAGATACGCAGCATTTT. Amino acid sequence: CASSLGGYSTDTQHF. J is TRBJ2-3 and V is TRBV7-9; weak D call: TRBD1 (5 bases). The J call is doubtful: the DNA matches TRBJ1-5 better. Germline-derived CDR1 and CDR2 are SEHNR and FQNEAQ (reference sequence). The CDR3 is 15 residues long.

In this sample, this clonotype turned up many times. This chain connects TRBV20-1 to TRBJ2-1, with TRBD2 matching over 12 bases. This CDR3 has 17 amino acids. Per germline, CDR1 DFQATT and CDR2 SNEGSKA (reference sequence). DNA of the CDR3: TGCAGATGGGGGAAAAAGACTAGCGGGGGATTTTACAATGAGCAGTTCTTC. Its protein product is CRWGKKTSGGFYNEQFF.

The rearrangement joins TRBV6-2 or TRBV6-3 to TRBJ1-1; no definite D call. The CDR3 runs 14 residues. Trimming shortened V by 4 bases and J by 1 base, and 10 bases separated the two germline ends. From germline, CDR1 is MNHEY and CDR2 SVGEGT. The CDR3 coding sequence is TGTGCCAGCAGTTCCGGATGGGGGAACACTGAAGCTTTCTTT. Translated: CASSSGWGNTEAFF.

This clonotype is deemed medium-sized (0.01 to 0.1%). This chain connects TRBV7-9 to TRBJ1-4; D remains unclear. In germline, CDR1 is SEHNR, CDR2 FQNEAQ (reference sequence). V lost 5 bases, J lost 5 bases, and 12 bases lay in between. The CDR3 loop spans 14 amino acids. DNA of the CDR3: TGTGCCAGCAGCATTTGGGATGGGAATGAAAAACTGTTTTTT. It is translated as CASSIWDGNEKLFF.

The chain has TRBV4-1 and TRBJ2-2; D possibly corresponds to TRBD1 (5 bases). In germline, CDR1 is MGHRA, CDR2 YSYEKL. CDR3 length equals 15 residues. V dropped 0 bases and J dropped 6 bases, with 11 bases sitting between them. The CDR3 nucleotides are TGCGCCAGCAGCCAAGAACACAGGTGGGCCGGGGAGCTGTTTTTT. Translated, it gives CASSQEHRWAGELFF.

This clonotype was detected only a few times. A much larger clone is a single base away; this may be a read error. The rearrangement joins TRBV5-4 to TRBJ2-1, with 7 bases lining up with TRBD2. The CDR3 has 18 amino acids. From germline, CDR1 is SGHNT and CDR2 YYREEE (reference sequence). The V segment lost 0 bases and the J segment 0 bases; nucleotides outside the gene matches: 9. Here the CDR3 reads CASSLGSTGGSSYNEQFF. The CDR3, as DNA: TGTGCCAGCAGCTTGGGTTCTACCGGGGGGAGCTCCTACAATGAGCAGTTCTTC.

V is TRBV20-1 and J is TRBJ2-1; TRBD2 might be the D (5 bases). Germline-derived CDR1 and CDR2 are DFQATT and SNEGSKA (reference sequence). The CDR3 totals 14 residues. Deletions cut 3 bases from V and 10 bases from J, with 19 bases between. CDR3 nucleotide sequence: TGCAGTGCTAGGGGTCTATCGGGATCCTCCGAGCAGTTCTTC. Residues: CSARGLSGSSEQFF.